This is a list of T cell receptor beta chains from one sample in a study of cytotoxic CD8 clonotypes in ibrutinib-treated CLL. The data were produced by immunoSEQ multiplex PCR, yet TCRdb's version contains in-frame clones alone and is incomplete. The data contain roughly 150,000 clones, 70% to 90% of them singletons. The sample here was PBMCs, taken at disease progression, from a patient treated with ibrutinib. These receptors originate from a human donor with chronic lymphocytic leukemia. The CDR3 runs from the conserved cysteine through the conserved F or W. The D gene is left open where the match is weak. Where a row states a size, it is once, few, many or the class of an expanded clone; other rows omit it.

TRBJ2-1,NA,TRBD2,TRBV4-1,CASSQSWASGRLGQFF,TGCGCCAGCAGCCAATCGTGGGCTAGCGGGAGATTGGGGCAGTTCTTC
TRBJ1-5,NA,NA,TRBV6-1,CASSTRLRDQPQHF,TGTGCCAGCAGTACAAGGCTAAGGGATCAGCCCCAGCATTTT
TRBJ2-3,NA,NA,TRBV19,CASTRDGSTDTQYF,TGTGCCAGTACCAGGGACGGTTCCACAGATACGCAGTATTTT
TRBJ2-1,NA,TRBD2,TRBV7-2,CASSPLRASGANEQFF,TGTGCCAGCAGCCCCCTCCGGGCTAGCGGGGCCAATGAGCAGTTCTTC
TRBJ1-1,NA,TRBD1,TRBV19,CASSVDRGVALNTEAFF,TGTGCCAGTAGTGTGGACAGGGGGGTAGCTTTGAACACTGAAGCTTTCTTT
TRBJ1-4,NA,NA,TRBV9,CASSVLGLGNEKLFF,TGTGCCAGCAGCGTCTTGGGTCTTGGTAATGAAAAACTGTTTTTT
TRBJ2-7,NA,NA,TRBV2,CASRVATTYEEQYF,TGTGCCAGCAGGGTCGCTACGACGTACGAGGAGCAGTACTTC
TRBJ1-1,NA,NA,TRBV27,CASSKDEGHWNTEAFF,TGTGCCAGCAGTAAGGACGAGGGACATTGGAACACTGAAGCTTTCTTT
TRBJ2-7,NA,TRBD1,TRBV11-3,CAAAGGPQGAEQYF,TGTGCCGCAGCCGGGGGACCACAGGGGGCCGAGCAGTACTTC
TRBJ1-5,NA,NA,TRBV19,CASSMIKGPSNQPQHF,TGTGCCAGTAGTATGATCAAGGGTCCTAGCAATCAGCCCCAGCATTTT
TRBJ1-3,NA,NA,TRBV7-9,CASSREYSTGFSGNTIYF,TGTGCCAGCAGCCGAGAATACTCCACAGGGTTCTCTGGAAACACCATATATTTT
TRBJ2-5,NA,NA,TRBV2,CATGRTQETQYF,TGTGCCACCGGTAGAACCCAAGAGACCCAGTACTTC
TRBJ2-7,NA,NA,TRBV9,CASSAGPGLQPEEQYF,TGTGCCAGCAGCGCCGGCCCGGGACTCCAGCCTGAAGAGCAGTACTTC
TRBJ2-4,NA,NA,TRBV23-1,CASSQSDKNIQYF,TGCGCCAGCAGTCAATCGGACAAAAACATTCAGTACTTC
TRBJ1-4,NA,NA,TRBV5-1,CASSLTGRGDTTNEKLFF,TGCGCCAGCAGCCTTACGGGGAGGGGGGATACAACTAATGAAAAACTGTTTTTT
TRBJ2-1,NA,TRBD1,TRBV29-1,CSADDRGDEQFF,TGCAGCGCCGACGACAGGGGAGATGAGCAGTTCTTC
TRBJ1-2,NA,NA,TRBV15,CATSLKPTTNYGYTF,TGTGCCACCAGTCTTAAACCGACAACAAACTATGGCTACACCTTC
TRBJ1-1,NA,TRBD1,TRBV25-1,CASRGQGAEAFF,TGTGCCAGCAGAGGACAGGGGGCTGAAGCTTTCTTT
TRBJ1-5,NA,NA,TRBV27,CASSFGAGANQPQHF,TGTGCCAGCAGTTTCGGTGCAGGGGCAAATCAGCCCCAGCATTTT
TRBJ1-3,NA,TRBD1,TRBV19,CASSTRTGGNSGNTIYF,TGTGCCAGTAGTACCAGGACAGGGGGAAACTCTGGAAACACCATATATTTT
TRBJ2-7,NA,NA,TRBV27,CASNEGGGHLLYEQYF,TGTGCCAGCAACGAAGGGGGGGGGCACCTCCTCTACGAGCAGTACTTC
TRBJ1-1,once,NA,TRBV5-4,CASSLAVNTEAFF,TGTGCCAGCAGCTTGGCCGTGAACACTGAAGCTTTCTTT
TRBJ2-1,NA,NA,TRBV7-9,CASSLASAQSSYNEQFF,TGTGCCAGCAGCTTAGCTAGCGCCCAAAGCTCCTACAATGAGCAGTTCTTC
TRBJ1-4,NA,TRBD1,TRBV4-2,CASSPSQGTGTGLSTNEKLFF,TGTGCCAGCAGCCCATCCCAGGGAACCGGGACAGGGTTGTCTACTAATGAAAAACTGTTTTTT
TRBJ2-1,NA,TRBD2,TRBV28,CASSLQGGREQFF,TGTGCCAGCAGTTTACAGGGAGGGCGCGAGCAGTTCTTC
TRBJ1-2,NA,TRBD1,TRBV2,CASSEGQFYGYTF,TGTGCCAGCAGTGAGGGACAGTTCTATGGCTACACCTTC
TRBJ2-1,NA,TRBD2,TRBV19,CASSIGTSGSQLHEQFF,TGTGCCAGTAGTATTGGGACTAGCGGGAGTCAGTTGCATGAGCAGTTCTTC
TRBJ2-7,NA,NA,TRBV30,CAWTQSLSGEQYF,TGTGCCTGGACTCAGAGCCTATCGGGCGAGCAGTACTTC
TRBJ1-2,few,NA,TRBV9,CASSFGYGYTF,TGTGCCAGCAGCTTTGGCTATGGCTACACCTTC
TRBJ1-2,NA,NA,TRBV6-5,CASSYSTRGYTF,TGTGCCAGCAGTTACTCTACTCGTGGCTACACCTTC
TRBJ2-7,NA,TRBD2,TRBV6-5,CASSYSSGRRAYEQYF,TGTGCCAGCAGTTACTCCAGCGGGAGGCGTGCCTACGAGCAGTACTTC
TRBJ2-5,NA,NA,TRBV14,CASSPGRTQLGETQYF,TGTGCCAGCAGCCCGGGTCGAACACAACTAGGGGAGACCCAGTACTTC
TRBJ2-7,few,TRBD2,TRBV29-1,CSVEGGLAGGIEQYF,TGCAGCGTTGAAGGGGGACTAGCGGGAGGTATCGAGCAGTACTTC
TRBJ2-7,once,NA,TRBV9,CASSVGQGGSMGEQYF,TGTGCCAGCAGCGTAGGTCAGGGCGGGTCAATGGGCGAGCAGTACTTC
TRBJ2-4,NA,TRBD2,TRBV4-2,CASSPPPAGDSNIQYF,TGTGCCAGCAGCCCCCCCCCGGCGGGAGATTCGAACATTCAGTACTTC
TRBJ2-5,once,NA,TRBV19,CASSIGHKETQYF,TGTGCCAGTAGTATAGGCCACAAAGAGACCCAGTACTTC
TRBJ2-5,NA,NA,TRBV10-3,CAISDLAGQETQYF,TGTGCCATCAGTGATTTGGCGGGACAAGAGACCCAGTACTTC
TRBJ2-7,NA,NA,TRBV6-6,CASSYSEGNYEQYF,TGTGCCAGCAGTTACTCGGAGGGGAACTACGAGCAGTACTTC
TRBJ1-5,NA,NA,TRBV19,CASSIGRGSNQPQHF,TGTGCCAGTAGTATAGGGCGAGGAAGCAATCAGCCCCAGCATTTT
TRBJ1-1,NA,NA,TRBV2,CASSLDFPEAFF,TGTGCCAGCAGCCTGGACTTTCCTGAAGCTTTCTTT
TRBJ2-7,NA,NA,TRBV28,CASSLGGPKYEQYF,TGTGCCAGCAGTTTGGGGGGGCCGAAGTACGAGCAGTACTTC